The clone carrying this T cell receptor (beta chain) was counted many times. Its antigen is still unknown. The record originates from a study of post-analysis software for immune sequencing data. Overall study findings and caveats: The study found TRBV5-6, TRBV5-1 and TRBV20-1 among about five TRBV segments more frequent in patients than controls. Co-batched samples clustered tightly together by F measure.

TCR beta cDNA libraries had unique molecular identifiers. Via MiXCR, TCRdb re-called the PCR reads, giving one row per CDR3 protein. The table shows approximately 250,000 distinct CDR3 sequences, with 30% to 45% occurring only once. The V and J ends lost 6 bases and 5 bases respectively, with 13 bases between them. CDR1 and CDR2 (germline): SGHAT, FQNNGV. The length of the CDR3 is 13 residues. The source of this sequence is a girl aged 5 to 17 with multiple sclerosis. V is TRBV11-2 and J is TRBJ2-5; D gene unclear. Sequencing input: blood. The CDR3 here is CASSSSIRETQYF. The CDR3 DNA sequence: TGTGCCAGCAGTTCCAGCATTCGGGAGACCCAGTACTTC.